This T cell receptor beta chain originates from a study of T cell changes during pregnancy in multiple sclerosis. This clone was found a few times. The CDR3 has 14 residues. Germline CDR1 is MGHRA and CDR2 is YSYEKL. V gave up 3 bases and J gave up 5 bases, with 13 bases separating them. The table came from immunoSEQ multiplex PCR; TCRdb's copy has only in-frame clones and leaves some out. The sample lists 30,000 to 35,000 clones; over 75% were seen once. This chain links TRBV4-1 with TRBJ1-1; perhaps TRBD1 as D (5 bases). This receptor was obtained from a female donor with multiple sclerosis, enrolled in a pregnancy study. Sequencing was performed on CD8+ T cells from peripheral blood mononuclear cells, taken in the first trimester of pregnancy. In nucleotides, the CDR3 is TGCGCCAGCAGCCAGGGGCCGCTTTCTACTGAAGCTTTCTTT. Encoded protein: CASSQGPLSTEAFF.